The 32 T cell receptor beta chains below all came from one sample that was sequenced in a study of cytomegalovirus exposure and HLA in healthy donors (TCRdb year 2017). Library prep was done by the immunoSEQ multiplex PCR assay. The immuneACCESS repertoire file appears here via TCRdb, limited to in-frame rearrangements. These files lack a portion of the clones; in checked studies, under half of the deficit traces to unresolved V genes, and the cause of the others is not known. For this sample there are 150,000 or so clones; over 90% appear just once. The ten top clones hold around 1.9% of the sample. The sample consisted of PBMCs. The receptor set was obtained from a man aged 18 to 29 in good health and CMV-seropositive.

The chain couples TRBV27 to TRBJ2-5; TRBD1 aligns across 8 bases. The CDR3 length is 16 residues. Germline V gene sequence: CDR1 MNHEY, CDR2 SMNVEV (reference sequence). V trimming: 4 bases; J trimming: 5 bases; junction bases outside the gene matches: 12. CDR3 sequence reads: CASSSRTGRLRETQYF. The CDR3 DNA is TGTGCCAGCAGTTCTAGGACAGGGCGGTTGAGGGAGACCCAGTACTTC.

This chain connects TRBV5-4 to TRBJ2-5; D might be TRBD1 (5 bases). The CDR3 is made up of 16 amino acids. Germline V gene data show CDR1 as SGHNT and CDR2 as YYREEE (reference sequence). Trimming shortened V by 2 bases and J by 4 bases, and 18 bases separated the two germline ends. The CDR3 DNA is TGTGCCAGCAGCTTTCGGTCAGGGCAGGACGGAGAGACCCAGTACTTC. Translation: CASSFRSGQDGETQYF.

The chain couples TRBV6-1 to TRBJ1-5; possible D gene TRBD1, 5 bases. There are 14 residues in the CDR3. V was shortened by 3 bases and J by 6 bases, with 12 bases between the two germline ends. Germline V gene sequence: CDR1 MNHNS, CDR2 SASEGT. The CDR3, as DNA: TGTGCCAGCAGTGAGGGGGGGGAGGTTCAGCCCCAGCATTTT. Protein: CASSEGGEVQPQHF.

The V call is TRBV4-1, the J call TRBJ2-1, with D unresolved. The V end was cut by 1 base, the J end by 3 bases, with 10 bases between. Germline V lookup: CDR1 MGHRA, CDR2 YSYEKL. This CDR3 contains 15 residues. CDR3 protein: CASSQASPVYNEQFF. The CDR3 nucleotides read TGCGCCAGCAGCCAAGCCTCCCCAGTCTACAATGAGCAGTTCTTC.

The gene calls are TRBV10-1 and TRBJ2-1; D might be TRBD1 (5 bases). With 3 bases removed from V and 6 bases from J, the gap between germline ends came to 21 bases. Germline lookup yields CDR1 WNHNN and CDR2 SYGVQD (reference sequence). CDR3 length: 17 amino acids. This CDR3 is CASSDSTVWGMGNEQFF. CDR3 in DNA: TGCGCCAGCAGTGACTCTACAGTTTGGGGCATGGGCAATGAGCAGTTCTTC.

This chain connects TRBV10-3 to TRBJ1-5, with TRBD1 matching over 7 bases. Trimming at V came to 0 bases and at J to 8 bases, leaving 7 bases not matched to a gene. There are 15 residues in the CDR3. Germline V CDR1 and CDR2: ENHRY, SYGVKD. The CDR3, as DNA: TGTGCCATCAGTGAGTCTTCAGGGGGTTCCGAGCCCCAGCATTTT. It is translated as CAISESSGGSEPQHF.

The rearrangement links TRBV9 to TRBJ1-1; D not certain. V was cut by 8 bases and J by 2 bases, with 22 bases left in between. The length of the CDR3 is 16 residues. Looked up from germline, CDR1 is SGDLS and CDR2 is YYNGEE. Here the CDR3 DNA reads TGTGCCAGGAAGCGAGTGACGGGAGGGCTCAACACTGAAGCTTTCTTT. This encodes CARKRVTGGLNTEAFF.

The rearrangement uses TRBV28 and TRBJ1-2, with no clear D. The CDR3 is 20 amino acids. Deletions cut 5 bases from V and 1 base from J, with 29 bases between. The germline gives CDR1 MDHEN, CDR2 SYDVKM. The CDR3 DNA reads TGTGCCAGCAGTCTTCAAATTCCTTATCAGCGGGAACCTCTTAACTATGGCTACACCTTC. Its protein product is CASSLQIPYQREPLNYGYTF.

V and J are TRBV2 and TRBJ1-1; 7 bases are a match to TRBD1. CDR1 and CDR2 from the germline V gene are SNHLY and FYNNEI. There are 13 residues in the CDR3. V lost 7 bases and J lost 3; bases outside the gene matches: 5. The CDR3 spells CASTQGTDTEAFF. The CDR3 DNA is TGTGCCAGCACGCAAGGGACAGACACTGAAGCTTTCTTT.

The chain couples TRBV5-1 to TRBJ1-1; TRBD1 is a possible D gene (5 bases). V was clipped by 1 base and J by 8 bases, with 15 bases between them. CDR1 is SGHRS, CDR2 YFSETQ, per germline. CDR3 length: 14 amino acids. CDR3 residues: CASSLKQEPKEAFF. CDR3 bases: TGCGCCAGCAGCTTGAAACAGGAGCCGAAAGAAGCTTTCTTT. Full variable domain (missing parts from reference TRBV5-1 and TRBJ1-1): KAGVTQTPRYLIKTRGQQVTLSCSPISGHRSVSWYQQTPGQGLQFLFEYFSETQRNKGNFPGRFSGRQFSNSRSEMNVSTLELGDSALYLCASSLKQEPKEAFFGQGTRLTVV.

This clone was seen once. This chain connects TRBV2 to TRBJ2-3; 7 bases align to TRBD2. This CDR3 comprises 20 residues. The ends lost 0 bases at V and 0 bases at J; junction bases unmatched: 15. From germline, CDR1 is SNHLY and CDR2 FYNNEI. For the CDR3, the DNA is TGTGCCAGCAGTGAAGCGCTTTGGCTAGCGGAAAGCTCTAGCACAGATACGCAGTATTTT. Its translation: CASSEALWLAESSSTDTQYF.

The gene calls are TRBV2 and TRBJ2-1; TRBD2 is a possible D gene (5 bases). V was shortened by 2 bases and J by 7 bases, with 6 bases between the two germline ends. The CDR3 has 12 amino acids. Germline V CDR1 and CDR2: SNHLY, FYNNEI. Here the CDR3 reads CASSEPGNEQFF. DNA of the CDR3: TGTGCCAGCAGTGAACCGGGGAATGAGCAGTTCTTC.

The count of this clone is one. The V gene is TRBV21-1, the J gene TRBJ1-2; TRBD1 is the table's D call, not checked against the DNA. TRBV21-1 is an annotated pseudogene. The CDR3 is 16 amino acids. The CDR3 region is CASSKIPQGMGNGYTF. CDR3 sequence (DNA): TGTGCCAGCAGCAAAATTCCCCAGGGGATGGGGAATGGCTACACCTTC.

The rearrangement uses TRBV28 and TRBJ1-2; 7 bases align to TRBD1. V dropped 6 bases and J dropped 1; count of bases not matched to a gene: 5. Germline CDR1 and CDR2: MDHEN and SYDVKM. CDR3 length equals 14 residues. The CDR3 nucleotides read TGTGCCAGCAGAGCCACAGGGGATAACTATGGCTACACCTTC. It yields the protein CASRATGDNYGYTF.

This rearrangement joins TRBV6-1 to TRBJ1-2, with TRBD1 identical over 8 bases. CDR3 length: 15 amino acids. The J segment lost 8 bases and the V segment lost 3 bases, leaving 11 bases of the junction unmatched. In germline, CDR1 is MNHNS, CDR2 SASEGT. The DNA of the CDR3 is TGTGCCAGCAGTGATCTAACAGGGGGAATCGGAGGCTACACCTTC. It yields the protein CASSDLTGGIGGYTF.

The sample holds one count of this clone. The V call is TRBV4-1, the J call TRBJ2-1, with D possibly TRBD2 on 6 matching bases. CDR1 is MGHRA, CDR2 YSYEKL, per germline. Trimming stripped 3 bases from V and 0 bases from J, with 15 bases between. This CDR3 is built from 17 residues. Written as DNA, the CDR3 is TGCGCCAGCAGCCACCCTAGGGGAGGAGACTCCTACAATGAGCAGTTCTTC. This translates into CASSHPRGGDSYNEQFF.

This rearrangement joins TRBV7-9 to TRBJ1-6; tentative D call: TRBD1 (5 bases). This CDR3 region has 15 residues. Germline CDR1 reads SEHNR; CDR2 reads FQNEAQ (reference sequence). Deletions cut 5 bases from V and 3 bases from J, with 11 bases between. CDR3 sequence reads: CASSRDSDYNSPLHF. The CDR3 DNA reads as TGTGCCAGCAGCCGAGACAGTGACTATAATTCACCCCTCCACTTT.

The CDR3 reads CASSQGRAGEQYF. Here the CDR3 DNA reads TGTGCCAGCAGCCAAGGACGAGCGGGCGAGCAGTACTTC. The V gene is TRBV14, the J gene TRBJ2-7; maybe TRBD2 (6 bases). Germline V CDR1 and CDR2: SGHDN, FVKESK. CDR3 length: 13 amino acids. V lost 1 base and J 6 bases, leaving 10 bases between the germline ends.

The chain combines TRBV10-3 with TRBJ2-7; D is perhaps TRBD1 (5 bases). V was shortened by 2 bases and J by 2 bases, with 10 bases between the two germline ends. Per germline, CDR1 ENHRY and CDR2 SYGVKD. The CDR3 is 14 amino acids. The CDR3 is CAISEPDRAYEQYF. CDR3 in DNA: TGTGCCATCAGTGAGCCTGACAGAGCCTACGAGCAGTACTTC.

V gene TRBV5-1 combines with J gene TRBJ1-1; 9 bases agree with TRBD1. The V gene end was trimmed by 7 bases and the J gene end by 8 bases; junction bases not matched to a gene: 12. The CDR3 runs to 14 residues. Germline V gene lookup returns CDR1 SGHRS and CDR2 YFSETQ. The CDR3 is CASGDRAGSREAFF. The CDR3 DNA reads TGCGCCAGCGGGGACAGGGCCGGATCGCGGGAAGCTTTCTTT. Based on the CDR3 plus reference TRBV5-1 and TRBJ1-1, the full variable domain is KAGVTQTPRYLIKTRGQQVTLSCSPISGHRSVSWYQQTPGQGLQFLFEYFSETQRNKGNFPGRFSGRQFSNSRSEMNVSTLELGDSALYLCASGDRAGSREAFFGQGTRLTVV.

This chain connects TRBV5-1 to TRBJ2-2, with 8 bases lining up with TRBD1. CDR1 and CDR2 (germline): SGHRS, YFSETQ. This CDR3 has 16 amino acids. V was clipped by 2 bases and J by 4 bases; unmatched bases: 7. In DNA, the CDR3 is TGCGCCAGCAGCTTAGGGCAGGGGGCAGGCACCGGGGAGCTGTTTTTT. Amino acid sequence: CASSLGQGAGTGELFF.

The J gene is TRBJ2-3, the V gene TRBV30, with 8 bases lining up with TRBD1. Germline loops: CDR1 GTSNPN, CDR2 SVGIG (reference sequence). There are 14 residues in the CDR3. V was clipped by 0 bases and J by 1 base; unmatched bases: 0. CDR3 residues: CAWSVGQGTDTQYF. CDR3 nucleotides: TGTGCCTGGAGTGTGGGACAGGGCACAGATACGCAGTATTTT. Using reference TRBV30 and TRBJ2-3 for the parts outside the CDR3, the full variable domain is SQTIHQWPATLVQPVGSPLSLECTVEGTSNPNLYWYRQAAGRGLQLLFYSVGIGQISSEVPQNLSASRPQDRQFILSSKKLLLSDSGFYLCAWSVGQGTDTQYFGPGTRLTVL.

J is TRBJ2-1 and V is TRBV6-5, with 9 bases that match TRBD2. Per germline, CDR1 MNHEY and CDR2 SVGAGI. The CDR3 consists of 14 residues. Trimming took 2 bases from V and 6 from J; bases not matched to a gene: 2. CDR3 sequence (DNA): TGTGCCAGCAGTTACGCGGGACTAGCCAATGAGCAGTTCTTC. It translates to CASSYAGLANEQFF.

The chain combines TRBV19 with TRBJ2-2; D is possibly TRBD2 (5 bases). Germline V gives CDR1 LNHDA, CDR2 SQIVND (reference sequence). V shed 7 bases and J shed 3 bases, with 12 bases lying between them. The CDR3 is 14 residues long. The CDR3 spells CASKGESDTGELFF. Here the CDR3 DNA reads TGTGCCAGTAAGGGAGAATCGGACACCGGGGAGCTGTTTTTT.

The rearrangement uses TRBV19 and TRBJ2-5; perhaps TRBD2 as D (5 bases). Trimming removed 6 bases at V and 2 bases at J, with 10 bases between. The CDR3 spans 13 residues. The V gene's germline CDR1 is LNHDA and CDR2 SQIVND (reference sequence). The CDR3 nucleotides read TGTGCCAGTAGATTTCGGGGACAAGAGACCCAGTACTTC. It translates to CASRFRGQETQYF.

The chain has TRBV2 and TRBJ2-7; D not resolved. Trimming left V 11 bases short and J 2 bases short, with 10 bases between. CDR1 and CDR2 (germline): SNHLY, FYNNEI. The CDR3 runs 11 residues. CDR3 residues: CALTPAYEQYF. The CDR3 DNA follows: TGTGCCCTGACACCTGCCTACGAGCAGTACTTC.

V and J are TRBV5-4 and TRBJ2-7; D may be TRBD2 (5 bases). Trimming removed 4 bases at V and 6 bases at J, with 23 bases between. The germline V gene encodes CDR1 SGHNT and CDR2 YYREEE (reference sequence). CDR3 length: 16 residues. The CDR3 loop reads CASSRLLGASRSEQYF. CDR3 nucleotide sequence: TGTGCCAGCAGCCGGTTGCTCGGAGCTAGCAGGTCCGAGCAGTACTTC.

The CDR3, as DNA: TGTGCCAGCAGCCAACGGACTAGCGGGGTTGCCTACAATGAGCAGTTCTTC. It specifies CASSQRTSGVAYNEQFF. The V call is TRBV4-2, the J call TRBJ2-1, with 12 bases lining up with TRBD2. The junction had 4 bases not matched to a gene; V was cut back by 2 bases and J by 2 bases. The CDR3 spans 17 residues. Germline V gene sequence: CDR1 LGHNA, CDR2 YNFKEQ.

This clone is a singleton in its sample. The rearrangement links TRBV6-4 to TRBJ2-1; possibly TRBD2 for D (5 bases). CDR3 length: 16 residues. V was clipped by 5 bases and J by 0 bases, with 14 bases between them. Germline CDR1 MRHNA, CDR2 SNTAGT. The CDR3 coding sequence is TGTGCCAGCAGTTATAGCGCCCGGAGCTCCTACAATGAGCAGTTCTTC. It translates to CASSYSARSSYNEQFF.

CDR3 in DNA: TGCAGCGTTGAAGATGGGTGGGGGGGCTCCTACGAGCAGTACTTC. Its protein product is CSVEDGWGGSYEQYF. The chain employs TRBV29-1 and TRBJ2-7, with TRBD2 matching 7 bases. V trimming: 0 bases; J trimming: 0 bases; junction bases outside the gene matches: 5. The germline V gene has CDR1 SQVTM and CDR2 ANQGSEA. This CDR3 is built from 15 residues.

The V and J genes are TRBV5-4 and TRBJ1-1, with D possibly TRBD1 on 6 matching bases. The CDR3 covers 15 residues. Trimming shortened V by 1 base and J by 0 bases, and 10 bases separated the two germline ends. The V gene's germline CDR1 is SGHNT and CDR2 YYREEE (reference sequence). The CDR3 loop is CASSLPGAMNTEAFF. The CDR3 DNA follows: TGTGCCAGCAGCTTGCCAGGGGCAATGAACACTGAAGCTTTCTTT.

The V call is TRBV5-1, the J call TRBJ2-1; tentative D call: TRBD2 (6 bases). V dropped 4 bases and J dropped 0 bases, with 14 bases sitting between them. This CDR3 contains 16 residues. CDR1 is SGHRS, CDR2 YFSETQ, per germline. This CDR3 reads CASSGIPSVSYNEQFF. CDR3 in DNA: TGCGCCAGCAGCGGAATACCTAGCGTCTCCTACAATGAGCAGTTCTTC.